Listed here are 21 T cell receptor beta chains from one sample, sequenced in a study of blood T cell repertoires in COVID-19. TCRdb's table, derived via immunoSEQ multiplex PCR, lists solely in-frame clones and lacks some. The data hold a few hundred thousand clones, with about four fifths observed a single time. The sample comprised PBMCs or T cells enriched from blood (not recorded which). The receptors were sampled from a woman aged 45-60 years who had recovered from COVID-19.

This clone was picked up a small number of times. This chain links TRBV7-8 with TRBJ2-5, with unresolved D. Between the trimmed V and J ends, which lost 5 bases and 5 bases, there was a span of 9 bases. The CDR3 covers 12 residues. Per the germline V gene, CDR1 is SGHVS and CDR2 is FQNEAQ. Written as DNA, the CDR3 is TGTGCCAGCAGCCCAGCACGGGAGACCCAGTACTTC. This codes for CASSPARETQYF.

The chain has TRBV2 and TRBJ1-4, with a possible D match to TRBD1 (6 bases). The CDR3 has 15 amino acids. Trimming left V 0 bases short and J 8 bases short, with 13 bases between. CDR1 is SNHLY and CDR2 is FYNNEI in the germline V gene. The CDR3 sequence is CASSEAGRGEEKLFF. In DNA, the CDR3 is TGTGCCAGCAGTGAAGCGGGCAGGGGCGAAGAAAAACTGTTTTTT. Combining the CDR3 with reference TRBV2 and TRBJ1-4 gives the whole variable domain EPEVTQTPSHQVTQMGQEVILRCVPISNHLYFYWYRQILGQKVEFLVSFYNNEISEKSEIFDDQFSVERPDGSNFTLKIRSTKLEDSAMYFCASSEAGRGEEKLFFGSGTQLSVL.

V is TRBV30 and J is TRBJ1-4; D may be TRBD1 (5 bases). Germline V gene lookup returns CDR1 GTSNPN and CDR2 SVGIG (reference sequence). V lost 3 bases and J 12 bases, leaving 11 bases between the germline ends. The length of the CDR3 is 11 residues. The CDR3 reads CAWRLGGELFF. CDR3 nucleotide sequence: TGTGCCTGGAGGCTCGGGGGGGAACTGTTTTTT.

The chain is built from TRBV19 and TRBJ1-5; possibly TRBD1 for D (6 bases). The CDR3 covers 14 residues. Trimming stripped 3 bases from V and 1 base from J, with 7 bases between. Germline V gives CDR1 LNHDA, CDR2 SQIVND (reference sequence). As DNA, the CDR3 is TGTGCCAGTAGTATCACAGGGAGCAATCAGCCCCAGCATTTT. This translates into CASSITGSNQPQHF. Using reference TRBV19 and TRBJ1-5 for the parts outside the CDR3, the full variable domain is DGGITQSPKYLFRKEGQNVTLSCEQNLNHDAMYWYRQDPGQGLRLIYYSQIVNDFQKGDIAEGYSVSREKKESFPLTVTSAQKNPTAFYLCASSITGSNQPQHFGDGTRLSIL.

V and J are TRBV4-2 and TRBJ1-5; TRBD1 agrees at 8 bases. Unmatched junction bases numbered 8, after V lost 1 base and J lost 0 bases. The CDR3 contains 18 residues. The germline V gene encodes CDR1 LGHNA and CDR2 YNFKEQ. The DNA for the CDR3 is TGTGCCAGCAGCCAAGCCCGGGCAGGGGGCATTAGCAATCAGCCCCAGCATTTT. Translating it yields CASSQARAGGISNQPQHF.

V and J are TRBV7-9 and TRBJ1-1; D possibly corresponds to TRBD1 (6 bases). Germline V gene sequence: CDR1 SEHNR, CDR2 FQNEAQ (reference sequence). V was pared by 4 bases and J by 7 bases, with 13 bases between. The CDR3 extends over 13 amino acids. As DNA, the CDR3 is TGTGCCAGCAGCTCGCAAGTGGACAGTGAAGCTTTCTTT. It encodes CASSSQVDSEAFF.

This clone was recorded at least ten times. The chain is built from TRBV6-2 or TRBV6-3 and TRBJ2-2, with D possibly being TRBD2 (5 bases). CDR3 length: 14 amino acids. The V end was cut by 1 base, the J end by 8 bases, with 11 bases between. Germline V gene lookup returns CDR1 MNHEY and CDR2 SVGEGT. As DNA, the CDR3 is TGTGCCAGCAGTTACTTATCGGGGTCGGGGGAGCTGTTTTTT. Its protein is CASSYLSGSGELFF.

CDR3 sequence: CASSPQTDPTNEKLFF. CDR3 coding DNA: TGTGCCAGCAGTCCGCAGACAGACCCAACTAATGAAAAACTGTTTTTT. This chain connects TRBV27 to TRBJ1-4, with a weak D call TRBD1 (5 bases). The germline V gene encodes CDR1 MNHEY and CDR2 SMNVEV (reference sequence). This CDR3 spans 16 amino acids. V dropped 5 bases and J dropped 0 bases, with 13 bases sitting between them.

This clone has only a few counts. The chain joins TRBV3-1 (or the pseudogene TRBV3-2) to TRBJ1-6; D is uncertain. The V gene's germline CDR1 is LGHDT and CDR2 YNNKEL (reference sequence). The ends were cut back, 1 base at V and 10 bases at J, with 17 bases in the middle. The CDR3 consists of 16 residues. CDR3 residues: CASSQGFSGLGSPLHF. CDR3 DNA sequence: TGTGCCAGCAGCCAAGGATTTTCAGGCCTTGGATCACCCCTCCACTTT.

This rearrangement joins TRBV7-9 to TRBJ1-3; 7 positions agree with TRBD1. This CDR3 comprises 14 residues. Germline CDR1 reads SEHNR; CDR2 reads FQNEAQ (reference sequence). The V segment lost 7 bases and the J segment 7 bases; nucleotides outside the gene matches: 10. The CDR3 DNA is TGTGCCAGCAACCCCCAAGGACAGGCCAACACCATATATTTT. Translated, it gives CASNPQGQANTIYF.

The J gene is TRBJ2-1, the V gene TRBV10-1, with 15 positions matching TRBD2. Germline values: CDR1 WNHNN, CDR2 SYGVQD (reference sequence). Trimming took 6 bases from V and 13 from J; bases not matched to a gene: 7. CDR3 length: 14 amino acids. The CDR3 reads CASSGLAGGVLQFF. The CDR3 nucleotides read TGCGCCAGCAGCGGACTAGCGGGAGGGGTTCTTCAGTTCTTC.

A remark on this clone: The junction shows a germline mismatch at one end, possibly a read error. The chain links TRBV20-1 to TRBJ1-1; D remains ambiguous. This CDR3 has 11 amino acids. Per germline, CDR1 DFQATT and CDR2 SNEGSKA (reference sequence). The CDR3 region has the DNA TGCAGTGCCCATCCCCGCCAGGCGACGGTCTTT. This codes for CSAHPRQATVF.

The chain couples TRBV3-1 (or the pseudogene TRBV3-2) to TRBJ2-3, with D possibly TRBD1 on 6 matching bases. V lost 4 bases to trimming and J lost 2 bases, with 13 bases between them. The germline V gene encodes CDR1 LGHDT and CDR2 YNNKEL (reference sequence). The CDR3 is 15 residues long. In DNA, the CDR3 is TGTGCCAGCAGCCCAGTCAGGGGAACCACAGATACGCAGTATTTT. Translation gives CASSPVRGTTDTQYF.

CDR3 residues: CASSQGSTAGWDRALHF. In DNA, the CDR3 is TGTGCCAGCAGCCAAGGGTCGACAGCCGGATGGGATAGAGCCCTCCACTTT. The genes are TRBV11-3 and TRBJ1-6, with TRBD1 as a possible D gene (5 bases). Trimming took 5 bases from V and 14 from J, leaving 28 bases between them. Germline lookup yields CDR1 SGHNT and CDR2 YENEEA. The length of the CDR3 is 17 residues.

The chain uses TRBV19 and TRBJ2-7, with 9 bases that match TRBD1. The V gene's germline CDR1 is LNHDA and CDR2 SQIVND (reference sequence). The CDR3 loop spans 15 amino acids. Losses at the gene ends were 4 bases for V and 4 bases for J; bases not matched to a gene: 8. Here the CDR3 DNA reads TGTGCCAGTAGTACCCCCGGGACAGGGCTATACGAGCAGTACTTC. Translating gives CASSTPGTGLYEQYF.

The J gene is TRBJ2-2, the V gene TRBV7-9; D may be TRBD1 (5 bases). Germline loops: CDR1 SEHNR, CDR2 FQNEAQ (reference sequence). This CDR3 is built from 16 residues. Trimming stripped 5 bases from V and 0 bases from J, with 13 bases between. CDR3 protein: CASSPMTASNTGELFF. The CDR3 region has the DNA TGTGCCAGCAGCCCCATGACAGCTTCGAACACCGGGGAGCTGTTTTTT.

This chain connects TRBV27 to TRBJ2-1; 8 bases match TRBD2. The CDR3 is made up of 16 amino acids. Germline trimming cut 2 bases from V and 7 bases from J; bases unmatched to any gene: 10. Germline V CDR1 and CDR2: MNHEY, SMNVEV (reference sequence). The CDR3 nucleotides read TGTGCCAGCAGTTTAACTAGCGGATTCCTAGGGAATGAGCAGTTCTTC. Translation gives CASSLTSGFLGNEQFF.

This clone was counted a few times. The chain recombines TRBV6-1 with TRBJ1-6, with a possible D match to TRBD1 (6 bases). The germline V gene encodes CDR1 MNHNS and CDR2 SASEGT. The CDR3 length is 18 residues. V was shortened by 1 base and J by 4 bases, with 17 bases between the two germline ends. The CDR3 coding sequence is TGTGCCAGCAGTGAAGTGATCAGGGGATCCTCGTATAATTCACCCCTCCACTTT. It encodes CASSEVIRGSSYNSPLHF.

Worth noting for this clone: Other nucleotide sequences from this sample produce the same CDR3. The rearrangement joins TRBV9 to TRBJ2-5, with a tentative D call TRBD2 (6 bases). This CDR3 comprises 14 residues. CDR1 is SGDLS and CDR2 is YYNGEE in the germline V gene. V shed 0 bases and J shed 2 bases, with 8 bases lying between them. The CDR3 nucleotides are TGTGCCAGCAGCGTAGCCGGAGGGCAAGAGACCCAGTACTTC. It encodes CASSVAGGQETQYF.

CDR3 sequence: CASGTGGFWYEQYF. The DNA of the CDR3 is TGTGCCTCGGGGACAGGGGGGTTCTGGTACGAGCAGTACTTC. The V and J genes are TRBV30 and TRBJ2-7; TRBD1 agrees at 11 bases. The germline gives CDR1 GTSNPN, CDR2 SVGIG (reference sequence). Trimming removed 7 bases from V and 4 bases from J; junction bases left unmatched: 9. CDR3 length: 14 residues.

This CDR3 is CASSPTWQGAGSPLHF. In DNA, the CDR3 is TGTGCCAGCAGCCCTACCTGGCAGGGGGCAGGGTCACCCCTCCACTTT. The chain combines TRBV5-4 with TRBJ1-6, with 8 bases fitting TRBD1. The J segment lost 10 bases and the V segment lost 4 bases, leaving 13 bases of the junction unmatched. This CDR3 has 16 residues. Germline CDR1 reads SGHNT; CDR2 reads YYREEE (reference sequence).